This T cell receptor (beta chain) derives from a study of blood T cells in healthy people across ages. Overall study results and limits: Estimates of diversity drawn from one million T cells were considered underestimates.

The second PCR ran roughly 7 to 12 cycles with a sample-barcoded 5' primer and J-beta primers. Each TCR beta cDNA got a 12-nucleotide random molecular identifier. MiXCR, run by TCRdb on the 5' RACE reads, gives a single entry per CDR3 protein. Found here are about 620,000 distinct CDR3 sequences, around 20% of them singletons; the top ten hold 3.6%. Note on this clonotype: The antigen remains unidentified.

The clonotype comes from a man in his 70s in good health. The material sequenced was blood.

The CDR3 sequence: CSAHSWGGRAGEQFF. CDR3 sequence (DNA): TGCAGTGCTCATAGTTGGGGCGGGAGGGCCGGTGAGCAGTTCTTC. The V and J genes are TRBV20-1 and TRBJ2-1; 9 nucleotides match TRBD2. The CDR3 totals 15 residues. V was clipped by 5 bases and J by 9 bases; unmatched bases: 14. From germline, CDR1 is DFQATT and CDR2 SNEGSKA (reference sequence).